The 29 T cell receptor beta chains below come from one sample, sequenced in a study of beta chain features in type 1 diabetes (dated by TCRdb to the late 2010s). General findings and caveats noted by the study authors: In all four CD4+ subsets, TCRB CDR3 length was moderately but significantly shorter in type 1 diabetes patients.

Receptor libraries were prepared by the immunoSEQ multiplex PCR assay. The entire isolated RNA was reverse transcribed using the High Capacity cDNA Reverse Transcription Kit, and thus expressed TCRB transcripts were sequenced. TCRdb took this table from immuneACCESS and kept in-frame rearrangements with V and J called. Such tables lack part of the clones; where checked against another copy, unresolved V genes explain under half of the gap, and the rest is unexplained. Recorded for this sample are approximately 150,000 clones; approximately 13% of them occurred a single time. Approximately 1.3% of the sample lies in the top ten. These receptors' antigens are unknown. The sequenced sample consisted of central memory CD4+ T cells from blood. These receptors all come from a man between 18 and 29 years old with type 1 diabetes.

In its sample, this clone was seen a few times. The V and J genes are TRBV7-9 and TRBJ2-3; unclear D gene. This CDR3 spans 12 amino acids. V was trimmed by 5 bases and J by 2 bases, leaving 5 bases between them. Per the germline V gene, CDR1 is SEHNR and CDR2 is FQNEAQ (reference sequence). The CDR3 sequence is CASSILTDTQYF. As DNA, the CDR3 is TGTGCCAGCAGCATCCTCACAGATACGCAGTATTTT.

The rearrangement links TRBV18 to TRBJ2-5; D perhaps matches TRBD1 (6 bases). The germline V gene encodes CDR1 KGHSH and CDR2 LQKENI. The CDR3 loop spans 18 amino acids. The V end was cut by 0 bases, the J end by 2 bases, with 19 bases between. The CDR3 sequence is CASSPPEVQGGYQETQYF. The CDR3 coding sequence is TGTGCCAGCTCACCACCGGAGGTACAGGGCGGGTATCAAGAGACCCAGTACTTC.

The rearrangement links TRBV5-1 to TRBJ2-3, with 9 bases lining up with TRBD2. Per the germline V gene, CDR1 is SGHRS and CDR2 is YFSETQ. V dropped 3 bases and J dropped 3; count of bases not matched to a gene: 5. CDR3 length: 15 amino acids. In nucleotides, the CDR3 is TGCGCCAGCAGCTCGAGACTAGCGGCGACAGATACGCAGTATTTT. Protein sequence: CASSSRLAATDTQYF.

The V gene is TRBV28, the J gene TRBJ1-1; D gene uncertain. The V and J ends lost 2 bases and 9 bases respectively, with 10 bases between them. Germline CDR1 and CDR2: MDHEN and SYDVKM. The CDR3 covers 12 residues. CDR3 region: CASSLRMAKAFF. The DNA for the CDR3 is TGTGCCAGCAGTTTACGGATGGCGAAAGCTTTCTTT.

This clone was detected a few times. The CDR3 DNA reads as TGTGCCAGCAGCGTTGGACAGGGATTGAACACTGAAGCTTTCTTT. Protein sequence: CASSVGQGLNTEAFF. V is TRBV9 and J is TRBJ1-1; 8 bases map to TRBD1. CDR3 length: 15 residues. The V gene end was trimmed by 2 bases and the J gene end by 0 bases; junction bases not matched to a gene: 3. Germline loops: CDR1 SGDLS, CDR2 YYNGEE.

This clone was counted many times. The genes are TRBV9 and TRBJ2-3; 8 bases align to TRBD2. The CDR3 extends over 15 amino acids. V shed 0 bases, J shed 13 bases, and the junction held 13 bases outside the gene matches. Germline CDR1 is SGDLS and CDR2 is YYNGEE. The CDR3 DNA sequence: TGTGCCAGCAGCGTAGGAAGCGGGGGCTCGAACCGGGAGTATTTT. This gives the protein CASSVGSGGSNREYF.

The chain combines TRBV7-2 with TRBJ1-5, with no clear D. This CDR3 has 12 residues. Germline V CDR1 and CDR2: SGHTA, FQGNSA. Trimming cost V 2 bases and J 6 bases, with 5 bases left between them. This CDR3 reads CASSLMGQPQHF. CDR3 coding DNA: TGTGCCAGCAGCTTAATGGGTCAGCCCCAGCATTTT.

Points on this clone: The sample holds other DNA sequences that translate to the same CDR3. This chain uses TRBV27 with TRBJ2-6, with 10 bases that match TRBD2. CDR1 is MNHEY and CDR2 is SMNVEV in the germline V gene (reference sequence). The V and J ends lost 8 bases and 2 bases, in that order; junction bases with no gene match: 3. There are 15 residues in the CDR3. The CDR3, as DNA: TGTGCCAGCCGACTAGCGGGCGCTGGGGCCAACGTCCTGACTTTC. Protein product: CASRLAGAGANVLTF.

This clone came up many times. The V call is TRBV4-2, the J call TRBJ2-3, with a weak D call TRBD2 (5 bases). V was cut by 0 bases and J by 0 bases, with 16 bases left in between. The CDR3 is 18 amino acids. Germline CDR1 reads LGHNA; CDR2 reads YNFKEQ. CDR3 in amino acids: CASSQERGSGASTDTQYF. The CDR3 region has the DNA TGTGCCAGCAGCCAAGAACGTGGGAGCGGAGCTAGCACAGATACGCAGTATTTT.

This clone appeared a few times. The CDR3, as DNA: TGTGCCAGCACCGGGGACAGGGGCGGAGAGCAGTACTTC. Translation gives CASTGDRGGEQYF. The gene calls are TRBV5-6 and TRBJ2-7, with 10 positions matching TRBD1. This CDR3 has 13 residues. V shed 6 bases and J 7 bases; nucleotides not matched to a gene: 7. The germline gives CDR1 SGHDT, CDR2 YYEEEE.

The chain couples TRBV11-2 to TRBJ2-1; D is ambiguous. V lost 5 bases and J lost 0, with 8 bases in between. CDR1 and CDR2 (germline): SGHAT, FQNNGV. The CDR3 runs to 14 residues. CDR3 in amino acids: CASSPASSYNEQFF. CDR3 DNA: TGTGCCAGCAGCCCGGCGAGCTCCTACAATGAGCAGTTCTTC. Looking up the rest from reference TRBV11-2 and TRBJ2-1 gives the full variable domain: EAGVAQSPRYKIIEKRQSVAFWCNPISGHATLYWYQQILGQGPKLLIQFQNNGVVDDSQLPKDRFSAERLKGVDSTLKIQPAKLEDSAVYLCASSPASSYNEQFFGPGTRLTVL.

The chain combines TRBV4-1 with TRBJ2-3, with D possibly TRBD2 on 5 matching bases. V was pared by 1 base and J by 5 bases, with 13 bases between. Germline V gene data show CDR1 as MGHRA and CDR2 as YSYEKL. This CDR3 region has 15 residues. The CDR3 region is CASSQVPLALDTQYF. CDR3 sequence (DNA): TGCGCCAGCAGCCAAGTACCCCTAGCTTTAGATACGCAGTATTTT.

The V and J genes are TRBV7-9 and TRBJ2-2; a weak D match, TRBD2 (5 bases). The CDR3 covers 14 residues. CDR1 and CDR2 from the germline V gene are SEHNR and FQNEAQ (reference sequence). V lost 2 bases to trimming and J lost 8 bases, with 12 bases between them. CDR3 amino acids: CASSLYQEAGELFF. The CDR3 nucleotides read TGTGCCAGCAGCTTATACCAGGAGGCAGGGGAGCTGTTTTTT.

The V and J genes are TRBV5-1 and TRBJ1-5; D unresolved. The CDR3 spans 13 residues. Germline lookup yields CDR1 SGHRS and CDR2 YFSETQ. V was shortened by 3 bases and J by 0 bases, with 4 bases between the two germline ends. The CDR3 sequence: CASSSDSNQPQHF. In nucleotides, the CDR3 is TGCGCCAGCAGCTCGGATAGCAATCAGCCCCAGCATTTT.

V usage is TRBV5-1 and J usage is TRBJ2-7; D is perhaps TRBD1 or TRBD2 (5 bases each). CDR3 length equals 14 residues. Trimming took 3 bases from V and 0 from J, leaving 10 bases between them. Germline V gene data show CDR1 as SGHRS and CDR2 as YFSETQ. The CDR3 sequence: CASSSGTASYEQYF. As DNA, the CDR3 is TGCGCCAGCAGCTCCGGGACGGCCTCCTACGAGCAGTACTTC.

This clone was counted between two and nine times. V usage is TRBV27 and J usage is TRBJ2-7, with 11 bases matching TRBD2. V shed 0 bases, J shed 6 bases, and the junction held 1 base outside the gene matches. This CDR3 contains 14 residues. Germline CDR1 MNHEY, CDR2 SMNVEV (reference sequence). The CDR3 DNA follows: TGTGCCAGCAGTTTATCGGGGACTAGCGGCGAGCAGTACTTC. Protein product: CASSLSGTSGEQYF.

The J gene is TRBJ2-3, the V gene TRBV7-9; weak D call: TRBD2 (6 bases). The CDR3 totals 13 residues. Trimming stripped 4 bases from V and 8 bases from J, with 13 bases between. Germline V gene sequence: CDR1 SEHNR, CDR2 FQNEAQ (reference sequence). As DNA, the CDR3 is TGTGCCAGCAGCTCCTCTAGCGACGGTACGCAGTATTTT. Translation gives CASSSSSDGTQYF.

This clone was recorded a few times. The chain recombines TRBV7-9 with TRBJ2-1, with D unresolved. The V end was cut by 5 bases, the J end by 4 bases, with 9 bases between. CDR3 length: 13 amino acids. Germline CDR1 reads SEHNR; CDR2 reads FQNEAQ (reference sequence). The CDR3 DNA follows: TGTGCCAGCAGCACCGACGGGTACAATGAGCAGTTCTTC. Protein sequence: CASSTDGYNEQFF.

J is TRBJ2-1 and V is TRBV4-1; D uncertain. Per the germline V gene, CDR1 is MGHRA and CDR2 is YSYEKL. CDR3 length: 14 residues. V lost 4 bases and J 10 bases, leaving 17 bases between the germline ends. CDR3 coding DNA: TGCGCCAGCAGCCCCCGACCAGAAACACGAGAGCAGTTCTTC. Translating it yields CASSPRPETREQFF.

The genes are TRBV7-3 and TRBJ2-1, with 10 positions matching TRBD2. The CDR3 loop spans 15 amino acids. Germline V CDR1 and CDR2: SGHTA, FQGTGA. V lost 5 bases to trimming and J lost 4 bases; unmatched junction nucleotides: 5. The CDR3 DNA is TGTGCCAGCAGCCTAGCTAGCGGGGGTTACAATGAGCAGTTCTTC. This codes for CASSLASGGYNEQFF.

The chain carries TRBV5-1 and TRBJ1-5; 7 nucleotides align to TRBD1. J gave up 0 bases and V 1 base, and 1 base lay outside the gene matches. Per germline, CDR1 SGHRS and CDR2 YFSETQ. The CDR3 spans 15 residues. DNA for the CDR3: TGCGCCAGCAGCTTGACAGGGGATAGCAATCAGCCCCAGCATTTT. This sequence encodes CASSLTGDSNQPQHF.

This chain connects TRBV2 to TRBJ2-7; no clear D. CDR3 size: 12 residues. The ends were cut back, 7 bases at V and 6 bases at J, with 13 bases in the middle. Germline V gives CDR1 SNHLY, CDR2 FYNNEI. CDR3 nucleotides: TGTGCCAGCACGGCAGAGAAGGGCGAGCAGTACTTC. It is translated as CASTAEKGEQYF.

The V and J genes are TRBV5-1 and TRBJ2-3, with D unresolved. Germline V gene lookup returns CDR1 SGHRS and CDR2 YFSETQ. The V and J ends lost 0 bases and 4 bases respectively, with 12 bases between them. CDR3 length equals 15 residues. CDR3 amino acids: CASSLALSTADTQYF. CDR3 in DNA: TGCGCCAGCAGCTTGGCCTTATCAACGGCAGATACGCAGTATTTT.

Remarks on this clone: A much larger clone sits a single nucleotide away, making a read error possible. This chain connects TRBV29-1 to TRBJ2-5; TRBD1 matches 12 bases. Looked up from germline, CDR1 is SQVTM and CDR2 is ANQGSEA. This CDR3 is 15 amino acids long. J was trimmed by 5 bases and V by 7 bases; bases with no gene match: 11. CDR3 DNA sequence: TGCAGCGCTGCAACCGGGACAGGGGGCGCGGAGACCCAGTACTTC. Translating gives CSAATGTGGAETQYF.

The CDR3 is CASRPSPGGRGSPLHF. For the CDR3, the DNA is TGTGCCAGCAGACCTTCCCCAGGAGGGAGGGGTTCACCCCTCCACTTT. The chain employs TRBV11-2 and TRBJ1-6; tentatively, D is TRBD1 (5 bases). The CDR3 spans 16 residues. Germline V CDR1 and CDR2: SGHAT, FQNNGV. Trimming took off 6 bases at V and 9 bases at J, with 21 bases between the two ends. The variable domain in full, completed from reference TRBV11-2 and TRBJ1-6, reads EAGVAQSPRYKIIEKRQSVAFWCNPISGHATLYWYQQILGQGPKLLIQFQNNGVVDDSQLPKDRFSAERLKGVDSTLKIQPAKLEDSAVYLCASRPSPGGRGSPLHFGNGTRLTVT.

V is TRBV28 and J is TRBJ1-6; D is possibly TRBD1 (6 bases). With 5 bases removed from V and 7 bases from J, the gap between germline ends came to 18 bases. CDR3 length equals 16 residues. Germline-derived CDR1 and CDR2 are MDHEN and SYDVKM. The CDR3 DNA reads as TGTGCCAGCAGTCCGCCGGGGGCCGGGGAGAATTCACCCCTCCACTTT. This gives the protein CASSPPGAGENSPLHF. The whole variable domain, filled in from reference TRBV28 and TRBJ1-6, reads DVKVTQSSRYLVKRTGEKVFLECVQDMDHENMFWYRQDPGLGLRLIYFSYDVKMKEKGDIPEGYSVSREKKERFSLILESASTNQTSMYLCASSPPGAGENSPLHFGNGTRLTVT.

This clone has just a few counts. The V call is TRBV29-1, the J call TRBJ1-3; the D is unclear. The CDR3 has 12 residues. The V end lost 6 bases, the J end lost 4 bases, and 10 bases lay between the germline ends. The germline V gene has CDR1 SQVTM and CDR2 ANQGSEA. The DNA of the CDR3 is TGCAGCGTGCAAGAGGAGGGAAACACCATATATTTT. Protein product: CSVQEEGNTIYF.

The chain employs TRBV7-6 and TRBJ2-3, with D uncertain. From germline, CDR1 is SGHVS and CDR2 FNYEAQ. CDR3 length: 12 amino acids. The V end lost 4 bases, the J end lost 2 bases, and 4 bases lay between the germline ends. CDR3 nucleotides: TGTGCCAGCAGCTCGGTCACAGATACGCAGTATTTT. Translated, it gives CASSSVTDTQYF. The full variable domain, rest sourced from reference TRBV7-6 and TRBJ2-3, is GAGVSQSPRYKVTKRGQDVALRCDPISGHVSLYWYRQALGQGPEFLTYFNYEAQQDKSGLPNDRFSAERPEGSISTLTIQRTEQRDSAMYRCASSSVTDTQYFGPGTRLTVL.

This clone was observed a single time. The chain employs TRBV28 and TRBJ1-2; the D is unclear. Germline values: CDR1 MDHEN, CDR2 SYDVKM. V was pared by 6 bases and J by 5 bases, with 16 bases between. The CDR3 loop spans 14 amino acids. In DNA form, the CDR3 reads TGTGCCAGCAGGATGGGCGTCCGATATTATGGCTACACCTTC. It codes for CASRMGVRYYGYTF.